Presented here are 23 T cell receptor beta chains from one specimen sequenced in a study of blood T cell repertoires in COVID-19. Measured with immunoSEQ multiplex PCR; TCRdb has only the in-frame clones, and not every one. The table shows tens of thousands of clones, with roughly 84% occurring only once. The sequencing sample was made of peripheral blood. The receptor source for this set is a human donor in a cohort sampled during active COVID-19.

The chain couples TRBV6-1 to TRBJ1-1; 7 bases agree with TRBD1. From germline, CDR1 is MNHNS and CDR2 SASEGT. This CDR3 is built from 19 residues. The V gene end was trimmed by 4 bases and the J gene end by 0 bases; junction bases not matched to a gene: 17. In DNA, the CDR3 is TGTGCCAGCAGTGGCAATCGGAGAGGGGGCGTATTATTGAACACTGAAGCTTTCTTT. This codes for CASSGNRRGGVLLNTEAFF.

This chain joins TRBV2 and TRBJ2-3; 9 nucleotides match TRBD2. After removal of 6 bases from V and 1 base from J, the junction contained 2 bases not matched to a gene. The germline gives CDR1 SNHLY, CDR2 FYNNEI. The CDR3 runs 14 residues. The CDR3 here is CASRLAGGTDTQYF. The CDR3 DNA reads TGTGCCAGCAGATTAGCGGGGGGCACAGATACGCAGTATTTT. The full variable domain, rest sourced from reference TRBV2 and TRBJ2-3, is EPEVTQTPSHQVTQMGQEVILRCVPISNHLYFYWYRQILGQKVEFLVSFYNNEISEKSEIFDDQFSVERPDGSNFTLKIRSTKLEDSAMYFCASRLAGGTDTQYFGPGTRLTVL.

The chain uses TRBV6-4 and TRBJ2-7; 9 nucleotides match TRBD2. With V trimmed by 6 bases and J by 6 bases, 6 bases remained unmatched. Per the germline V gene, CDR1 is MRHNA and CDR2 is SNTAGT. CDR3 size: 13 residues. CDR3 residues: CASRAGGPFEQYF. CDR3 coding DNA: TGTGCCAGCAGGGCGGGGGGGCCTTTCGAGCAGTACTTC.

The DNA for the CDR3 is TGTGCCAGCAGCTCCGGGATGAGCGGGGGGGCCTACGAGCAGTACTTC. Its protein is CASSSGMSGGAYEQYF. The chain has TRBV3-1 (or the pseudogene TRBV3-2) and TRBJ2-7; 10 nucleotides agree with TRBD2. The CDR3 runs 16 residues. Trimming took 5 bases from V and 2 from J; bases not matched to a gene: 9. Germline V gene sequence: CDR1 LGHDT, CDR2 YNNKEL (reference sequence).

This sequence joins TRBV15 and TRBJ1-1; D perhaps matches TRBD1 (6 bases). This CDR3 has 16 residues. The ends were cut back, 0 bases at V and 4 bases at J, with 15 bases in the middle. Germline assignment: CDR1 LNHNV and CDR2 YYDKDF (reference sequence). CDR3 sequence: CATSREGGRVGTEAFF. DNA of the CDR3: TGTGCCACCAGCAGAGAGGGGGGGCGCGTCGGCACTGAAGCTTTCTTT. Full variable domain (remainder filled in from reference TRBV15 and TRBJ1-1): DAMVIQNPRYQVTQFGKPVTLSCSQTLNHNVMYWYQQKSSQAPKLLFHYYDKDFNNEADTPDNFQSRRPNTSFCFLDIRSPGLGDTAMYLCATSREGGRVGTEAFFGQGTRLTVV.

The rearrangement links TRBV9 to TRBJ1-2; D ambiguous. The CDR3 is 16 amino acids. CDR1 is SGDLS and CDR2 is YYNGEE in the germline V gene. With 3 bases removed from V and 0 bases from J, the gap between germline ends came to 15 bases. Here the CDR3 reads CASSAGSYLTNYGYTF. The CDR3 nucleotides read TGTGCCAGCAGCGCGGGGTCTTATTTAACTAACTATGGCTACACCTTC.

The chain links TRBV5-4 to TRBJ1-2; 11 nucleotides agree with TRBD1. The germline V gene encodes CDR1 SGHNT and CDR2 YYREEE (reference sequence). The ends lost 4 bases at V and 8 bases at J; junction bases unmatched: 10. The length of the CDR3 is 15 residues. CDR3 in DNA: TGTGCCAGCAGCGCCCGGGACAGGGGGGGAACGGGCTACACCTTC. Its translation: CASSARDRGGTGYTF. Filled out from reference TRBV5-4 and TRBJ1-2, the complete variable domain reads ETGVTQSPTHLIKTRGQQVTLRCSSQSGHNTVSWYQQALGQGPQFIFQYYREEENGRGNFPPRFSGLQFPNYSSELNVNALELDDSALYLCASSARDRGGTGYTFGSGTRLTVV.

As for this clone: Its ends do not fully match the called genes, so a read error is possible. V gene TRBV7-7 combines with J gene TRBJ2-5; D call uncertain. The CDR3 is made up of 15 amino acids. The germline V gene has CDR1 SSHAT and CDR2 FNYEAQ (reference sequence). Here the CDR3 DNA reads TGTGCTAGCAGCTTGCAGGCATCCTACCAAGAGACCCAGTACTTC. It encodes CASSLQASYQETQYF.

The chain uses TRBV10-1 and TRBJ2-7, with 11 bases lining up with TRBD1. This CDR3 region has 15 residues. J gave up 0 bases and V 4 bases, and 2 bases lay outside the gene matches. The germline CDR1 and CDR2 sequences are WNHNN and SYGVQD (reference sequence). The CDR3 here is CASSVGTGGSYEQYF. In nucleotides, the CDR3 is TGCGCCAGCAGTGTTGGGACAGGGGGCTCCTACGAGCAGTACTTC.

This sequence joins TRBV6-5 and TRBJ1-5, with D possibly matching TRBD1 (5 bases). Trimming cost V 5 bases and J 7 bases, with 15 bases left between them. The CDR3 runs 14 residues. Germline V gene data show CDR1 as MNHEY and CDR2 as SVGAGI. The DNA for the CDR3 is TGTGCCAGCAGTCTTACGCAGGGCGGACAGCCCCAGCATTTT. This codes for CASSLTQGGQPQHF.

The chain has TRBV7-9 and TRBJ1-4; D gene unclear. This CDR3 contains 15 residues. Germline V gene lookup returns CDR1 SEHNR and CDR2 FQNEAQ (reference sequence). V was shortened by 2 bases and J by 7 bases, with 14 bases between the two germline ends. The CDR3 reads CASSLSSGSSEKLFF. The CDR3 nucleotides read TGTGCCAGCAGCTTAAGTTCGGGAAGTAGTGAAAAACTGTTTTTT.

J is TRBJ2-7 and V is TRBV6-2 or TRBV6-3; the match to TRBD2 covers 11 bases. The junction had 6 bases not matched to a gene; V was cut back by 4 bases and J by 1 base. The CDR3 extends over 16 amino acids. Germline CDR1 MNHEY, CDR2 SVGEGT. Here the CDR3 DNA reads TGTGCCAGCAGTTTCCCGACTAGCGGGGTTTCCTACGAGCAGTACTTC. Translation gives CASSFPTSGVSYEQYF.

The chain recombines TRBV19 with TRBJ2-3; 9 bases map to TRBD2. Germline V lookup: CDR1 LNHDA, CDR2 SQIVND (reference sequence). The CDR3 contains 17 residues. The V gene end was trimmed by 5 bases and the J gene end by 5 bases; junction bases not matched to a gene: 14. The CDR3 region has the DNA TGTGCCAGTAGTGACCCGCGGGGCGGGGGGGCGAGAGATACGCAGTATTTT. It specifies CASSDPRGGGARDTQYF.

The chain carries TRBV2 and TRBJ1-4, with D unclear. Germline V CDR1 and CDR2: SNHLY, FYNNEI. The V gene lost 8 bases and the J gene lost 4 bases, with 11 bases spanning the gap. The CDR3 runs to 13 residues. The CDR3 nucleotides read TGTGCCAGCGAGACACGGAATAATGAAAAACTGTTTTTT. This encodes CASETRNNEKLFF.

The V gene is TRBV7-9, the J gene TRBJ1-2, with TRBD1 as a possible D gene (6 bases). CDR1 is SEHNR and CDR2 is FQNEAQ in the germline V gene (reference sequence). Trimming stripped 3 bases from V and 5 bases from J, with 13 bases between. CDR3 length: 14 residues. The CDR3 nucleotides read TGTGCCAGCAGCTTTTCAGGGGCGTTTTATGGCTACACCTTC. Translating gives CASSFSGAFYGYTF.

The chain carries TRBV7-2 and TRBJ2-7; a possible D gene is TRBD1 (6 bases). Looked up from germline, CDR1 is SGHTA and CDR2 is FQGNSA. V was shortened by 1 base and J by 5 bases, with 12 bases between the two germline ends. CDR3 size: 14 residues. CDR3 sequence: CASSLGGGGHEQYF. As DNA, the CDR3 is TGTGCCAGCAGCTTAGGTGGGGGCGGCCACGAGCAGTACTTC.

This chain links TRBV3-1 (or the pseudogene TRBV3-2) with TRBJ2-5, with a possible D match to TRBD1 (5 bases). The CDR3 contains 16 residues. Germline CDR1 is LGHDT and CDR2 is YNNKEL (reference sequence). V gave up 1 base and J gave up 2 bases, with 14 bases separating them. The CDR3 reads CASSQVGRKGQETQYF. The CDR3 DNA sequence: TGTGCCAGCAGCCAAGTGGGGCGGAAAGGGCAAGAGACCCAGTACTTC.

The genes are TRBV5-1 and TRBJ1-1; 7 bases align to TRBD1. Germline V gene sequence: CDR1 SGHRS, CDR2 YFSETQ. This CDR3 comprises 17 residues. V lost 3 bases to trimming and J lost 0 bases; unmatched junction nucleotides: 11. CDR3 sequence reads: CASSYTGQARLNTEAFF. Here the CDR3 DNA reads TGCGCCAGCAGCTATACTGGACAGGCTCGTTTGAACACTGAAGCTTTCTTT.

The chain is built from TRBV7-3 and TRBJ2-3; D is possibly TRBD2 (5 bases). Germline V gene sequence: CDR1 SGHTA, CDR2 FQGTGA. The CDR3 is made up of 15 amino acids. V gave up 6 bases and J gave up 0 bases, with 13 bases separating them. The CDR3 nucleotides read TGTGCCAGCAGTCCCCGGCGGGCTAGCACAGATACGCAGTATTTT. This encodes CASSPRRASTDTQYF.

This chain joins TRBV7-6 and TRBJ2-3, with 13 nucleotides matching TRBD2. This CDR3 has 16 residues. V shed 5 bases, J shed 8 bases, and the junction held 10 bases outside the gene matches. Germline V gene sequence: CDR1 SGHVS, CDR2 FNYEAQ. The CDR3 here is CASSPKTSGGIGTQYF. The CDR3 DNA sequence: TGTGCCAGCAGCCCTAAGACTAGCGGGGGGATCGGTACGCAGTATTTT.

The genes are TRBV7-3 and TRBJ2-3; TRBD2 matches 11 bases. The V gene's germline CDR1 is SGHTA and CDR2 FQGTGA. The CDR3 covers 15 residues. V dropped 3 bases and J dropped 1; count of bases not matched to a gene: 0. The CDR3 nucleotides are TGTGCCAGCAGCTTTAGCGGGGGGGGCACAGATACGCAGTATTTT. Its protein product is CASSFSGGGTDTQYF.

The V call is TRBV10-3, the J call TRBJ2-7, with D possibly TRBD1 on 6 matching bases. Germline V gives CDR1 ENHRY, CDR2 SYGVKD. Trimming removed 6 bases at V and 6 bases at J, with 18 bases between. This CDR3 region has 14 residues. CDR3 nucleotide sequence: TGTGCCATCAGCGAGGCCCAGGGGTGGGGCGAGCAGTACTTC. Its protein product is CAISEAQGWGEQYF.

The chain uses TRBV13 and TRBJ1-1; 7 nucleotides line up with TRBD1. J gave up 1 base and V 5 bases, and 10 bases lay outside the gene matches. There are 16 residues in the CDR3. From germline, CDR1 is PRHDT and CDR2 FYEKMQ (reference sequence). In DNA form, the CDR3 reads TGTGCCAGCAGCATCTTTGGGACAGCTCGGAACACTGAAGCTTTCTTT. Protein sequence: CASSIFGTARNTEAFF. The complete variable domain, with remaining parts taken from reference TRBV13 and TRBJ1-1, reads AAGVIQSPRHLIKEKRETATLKCYPIPRHDTVYWYQQGPGQDPQFLISFYEKMQSDKGSIPDRFSAQQFSDYHSELNMSSLELGDSALYFCASSIFGTARNTEAFFGQGTRLTVV.